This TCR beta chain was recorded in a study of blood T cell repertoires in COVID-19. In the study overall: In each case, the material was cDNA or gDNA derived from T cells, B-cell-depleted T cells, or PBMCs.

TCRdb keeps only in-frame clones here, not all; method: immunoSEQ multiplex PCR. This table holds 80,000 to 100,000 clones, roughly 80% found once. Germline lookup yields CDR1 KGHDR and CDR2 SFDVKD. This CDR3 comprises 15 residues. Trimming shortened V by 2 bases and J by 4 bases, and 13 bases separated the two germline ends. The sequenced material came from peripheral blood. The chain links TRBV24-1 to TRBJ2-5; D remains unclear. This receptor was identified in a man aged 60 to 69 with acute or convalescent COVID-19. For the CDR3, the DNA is TGTGCCACCAGTGATTCATTTTCGGGTAGAGAGACCCAGTACTTC. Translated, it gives CATSDSFSGRETQYF.